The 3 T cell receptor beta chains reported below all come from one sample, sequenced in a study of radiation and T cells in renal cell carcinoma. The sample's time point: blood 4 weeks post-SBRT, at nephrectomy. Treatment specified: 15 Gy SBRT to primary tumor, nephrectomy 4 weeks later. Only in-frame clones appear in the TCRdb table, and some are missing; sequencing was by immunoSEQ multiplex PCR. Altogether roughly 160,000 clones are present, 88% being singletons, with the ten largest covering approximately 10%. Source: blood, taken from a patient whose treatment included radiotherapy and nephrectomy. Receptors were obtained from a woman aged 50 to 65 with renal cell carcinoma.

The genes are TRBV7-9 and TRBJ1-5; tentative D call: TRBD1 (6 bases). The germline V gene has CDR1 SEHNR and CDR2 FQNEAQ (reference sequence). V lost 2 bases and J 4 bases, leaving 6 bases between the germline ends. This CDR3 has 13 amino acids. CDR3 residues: CASSLQGNQPQHF. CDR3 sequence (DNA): TGTGCCAGCAGCTTACAGGGGAATCAGCCCCAGCATTTT. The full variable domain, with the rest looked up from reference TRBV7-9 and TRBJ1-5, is DTGVSQNPRHKITKRGQNVTFRCDPISEHNRLYWYRQTLGQGPEFLTYFQNEAQLEKSRLLSDRFSAERPKGSFSTLEIQRTEQGDSAMYLCASSLQGNQPQHFGDGTRLSIL.

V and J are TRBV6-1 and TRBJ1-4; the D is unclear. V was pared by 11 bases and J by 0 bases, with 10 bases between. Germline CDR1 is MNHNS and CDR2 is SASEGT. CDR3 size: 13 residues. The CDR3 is CASKQTTNEKLFF. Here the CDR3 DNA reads TGTGCCTCAAAACAAACAACTAATGAAAAACTGTTTTTT.

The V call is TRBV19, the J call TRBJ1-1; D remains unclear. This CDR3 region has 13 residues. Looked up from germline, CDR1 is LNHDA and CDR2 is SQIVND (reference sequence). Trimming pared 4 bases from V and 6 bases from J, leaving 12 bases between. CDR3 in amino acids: CASSTAPRAEAFF. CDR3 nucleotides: TGTGCCAGTAGTACGGCACCCCGAGCTGAAGCTTTCTTT.